This is a list of T cell receptor beta chains from one sample in a study. One entry per CDR3 protein results from TCRdb running MiXCR on the 5' RACE reads. Among 55,000 to 70,000 distinct CDR3 sequences listed, around 26% were seen once. The sequenced sample consisted of tumor-infiltrating memory CD4+ T cells sorted from the breast tumor. The receptors were gathered from a female donor with breast cancer. Both conserved end residues are part of each CDR3. The D gene is left open where the match is weak. Size tells how often a clone was seen (once, few, many) or the class of an expanded clone, and some rows leave it out.

v_call	j_call	d_call	clone_size	cdr3_nt	cdr3_aa
TRBV5-1	TRBJ2-1	TRBD1	many	TGCGCCAGCAGCCAACAGGGGGGCTCCTACAATGAGCAGTTCTTC	CASSQQGGSYNEQFF
TRBV3-1	TRBJ2-6	NA	once	TGTGCCAGCAGCCAAGGCCCCTCTGGGGCCAACGTCCTGACTTTC	CASSQGPSGANVLTF
TRBV6-5	TRBJ2-3	TRBD2	NA	TGTGCCAGCAGTTACTCTAGCGGGAGGATCACAGATACGCAGTATTTT	CASSYSSGRITDTQYF
TRBV5-1	TRBJ2-6	NA	NA	TGCGCCAGCAGTCCGTGGGGTGGGGCCAACGTCCTGACTTTC	CASSPWGGANVLTF
TRBV9	TRBJ2-1	NA	NA	TGTGCCGGCAGCGTAGGTTGGGGGGTAAAGTCGAATGAGCAGTTCTTC	CAGSVGWGVKSNEQFF
TRBV7-2	TRBJ1-2	NA	once	TGTGCCAGCAGCGGGGCAGTCACGGGTAACTATGGCTACACCTTC	CASSGAVTGNYGYTF
TRBV7-3	TRBJ2-5	TRBD1	NA	TGTGCCAGCAGCGACAGGGTCCAAGAGACCCAGTACTTC	CASSDRVQETQYF
TRBV6-2/TRBV6-3	TRBJ2-7	TRBD1	few	TGTGCCAGCAGCGATGGGCAGGGGGACCTCTACGAGCAGTACTTC	CASSDGQGDLYEQYF
TRBV4-1	TRBJ1-2	NA	NA	TGCGCCAGCAGCCAAGTCCCCAGGGTCTCCTATGGCTACACCTTC	CASSQVPRVSYGYTF
TRBV20-1	TRBJ1-5	NA	NA	TGCAGTGCTGGCCGTGGGGCCGCCGCACAGCCCCAGCATTTT	CSAGRGAAAQPQHF
TRBV6-1	TRBJ1-1	NA	NA	TGTGCCAGTAGGGGACTGGGGAACACTGAAGCTTTCTTT	CASRGLGNTEAFF
TRBV20-1	TRBJ2-5	NA	few	TGCAGTGCCACTCGCGACTGGGGTGAAAAGACCCAGTACTTC	CSATRDWGEKTQYF
TRBV5-1	TRBJ2-5	NA	NA	TGCGCCAGCAGCTTGTCACAGGCGCAAGAGACCCAGTACTTC	CASSLSQAQETQYF
TRBV2	TRBJ2-1	NA	NA	TGTGCCAGCCGGCGAGATAGTGATGAGCAGTTCTTC	CASRRDSDEQFF
TRBV5-1	TRBJ1-2	TRBD1	few	TGCGCCAGCAGCCCGACAGGGAACTATGGCTACACCTTC	CASSPTGNYGYTF
TRBV6-5	TRBJ2-5	NA	NA	TGTGCCAGCAGTTCCCCGTCCAAAGGGAAAGAGACCCAGTACTTC	CASSSPSKGKETQYF
TRBV7-9	TRBJ1-3	TRBD1	few	TGTGCCAGCAGCTTTCAGGGGGTCGGCGACACCATATATTTT	CASSFQGVGDTIYF
TRBV19	TRBJ2-1	NA	NA	TGTGCCAGTAGTATAGGAGGATATGAGCAGTTCTTC	CASSIGGYEQFF
TRBV15	TRBJ2-7	NA	few	TGTGCCACCAGCAAGGGCAGCTGGCAGGCCTACGAGCAGTACTTC	CATSKGSWQAYEQYF
TRBV7-8	TRBJ1-2	NA	NA	TGTGCCAGCAGCTCAGGTGGAGCAGGGTATGGCTACACCTTC	CASSSGGAGYGYTF
TRBV29-1	TRBJ2-3	NA	NA	TGCAGCGTTGGGGCGACCGCAGATACGCAGTATTTT	CSVGATADTQYF
TRBV20-1	TRBJ2-7	TRBD2	NA	TGCAGTGCTAACCGACTAGCGGGAGGACCCTACGGGCAGTACTTC	CSANRLAGGPYGQYF
TRBV5-1	TRBJ2-3	NA	NA	TGCGCCAGCAGCTTTACCGCCCATGATACGCAGTATTTT	CASSFTAHDTQYF
TRBV5-1	TRBJ1-2	NA	few	TGCGCCAGCACCCTGGGTGCAGGGGTTAACTATGGCTACACCTTC	CASTLGAGVNYGYTF
TRBV7-9	TRBJ1-1	TRBD1	few	TGTGCCAGCAGGCGATCCCGGGACAGGGGTCTTGAAGCTTTCTTT	CASRRSRDRGLEAFF
TRBV9	TRBJ2-1	NA	few	TGTGCCAGCAGCGTGACAGACCTCTACAATGAGCAGTTCTTC	CASSVTDLYNEQFF
TRBV5-1	TRBJ2-1	TRBD2	few	TGCGCCAGCAGCCCAGGACTAGCCTACAATGAGCAGTTCTTC	CASSPGLAYNEQFF
TRBV7-6	TRBJ2-1	TRBD1	few	TGTGCCAGCAGCTTAGTGACAGGGCCATACAATGAGCAGTTCTTC	CASSLVTGPYNEQFF
TRBV29-1	TRBJ2-7	NA	NA	TGCAGCGTCTTGGGCCAGACCTACGAGCAGTACTTC	CSVLGQTYEQYF
TRBV5-4	TRBJ2-1	NA	NA	TGTGCCAGCAGCTTATTAACAGGGAGCTCCTACAATGAGCAGTTCTTC	CASSLLTGSSYNEQFF
TRBV12-3/TRBV12-4	TRBJ2-3	NA	few	TGTGCCAGCAGTCCCGGACAGACAACAGATACGCAGTATTTT	CASSPGQTTDTQYF
TRBV15	TRBJ1-5	NA	NA	TGTGCCACCAGCAGAGATAAGGGACAGCCCCAGCATTTT	CATSRDKGQPQHF
TRBV29-1	TRBJ2-3	NA	few	TGCAGCGTTGGCCCCGGACAGCCCACAGATACGCAGTATTTT	CSVGPGQPTDTQYF
TRBV20-1	TRBJ1-5	TRBD1	NA	TGCAGTGCTATATCGGGACAGGGTTTCTATAGCAATCAGCCCCAGCATTTT	CSAISGQGFYSNQPQHF
TRBV29-1	TRBJ1-2	NA	many	TGCAGCGTCTCGGGGTTTAACTATGGCTACACCTTC	CSVSGFNYGYTF
TRBV18	TRBJ2-1	NA	NA	TGTGCCAGCCGGGGGAGCTCCTACAATGAGCAGTTCTTC	CASRGSSYNEQFF
TRBV24-1	TRBJ2-5	NA	few	TGTGCCACCAGTGATTTGCTTGGGGGAGCAGAGACCCAGTACTTC	CATSDLLGGAETQYF
TRBV29-1	TRBJ1-1	NA	once	TGCAGCGTTGTCAGGTCTACGAACACTGAAGCTTTCTTT	CSVVRSTNTEAFF
TRBV6-1	TRBJ1-2	NA	NA	TGTGCCAGCAGCCCCGTTAGACTTGGCTACACCTTC	CASSPVRLGYTF
TRBV5-1	TRBJ2-1	TRBD2	NA	TGCGCCAGCAGCCCCGGACTAGCTACACAGGAGCAGTTCTTC	CASSPGLATQEQFF
TRBV7-2	TRBJ1-2	TRBD1	few	TGTGCCAGCAGCCCTCAGGGGGCCTTAGCTAACTATGGCTACACCTTC	CASSPQGALANYGYTF
TRBV6-2/TRBV6-3	TRBJ2-5	TRBD2	NA	TGTGCCAGCAGGCGAGGACTAGCGGGACTGTTGGAGACCCAGTACTTC	CASRRGLAGLLETQYF
TRBV24-1	TRBJ2-3	TRBD1	NA	TGTGCCACCAGTGGCCTGACAGGGGCAGATACGCAGTATTTT	CATSGLTGADTQYF
TRBV7-9	TRBJ1-4	NA	few	TGTGCCAGCAGCTACGGAGGTGGCGAAAAACTGTTTTTT	CASSYGGGEKLFF
TRBV6-5	TRBJ1-5	NA	NA	TGTGCCAGCAGTTCCGCCGGGACGGGTGGCAATCAGCCCCAGCATTTT	CASSSAGTGGNQPQHF
TRBV6-2/TRBV6-3	TRBJ2-7	TRBD1	once	TGTGCCAGCAGTTACGCCCCGGGACAGGAGACCTACGAGCAGTACTTC	CASSYAPGQETYEQYF